This is a list of T cell receptor beta chains from one sample in a study of OX40 agonist ivuxolimab in advanced cancers. The protocol was immunoSEQ multiplex PCR, while the TCRdb copy is restricted to in-frame clones and leaves out a portion. The sample includes some 100,000 clones, roughly nine tenths of them seen just once. The input for sequencing was CD4+ or CD8+ T cells sorted from blood, taken in a trial of the OX40 agonist ivuxolimab. These receptors originate from an adult with an advanced solid tumor such as melanoma, head and neck, liver or kidney cancer. Both conserved end residues are part of each CDR3. The D gene is left open where the match is weak. Rows may omit the clone size; those that give it use once, few, many or a size class.

clone_size	d_call	v_call	j_call	cdr3_length	cdr3_nt	cdr3_aa
NA	TRBD1	TRBV30	TRBJ1-1	13	TGTGCCTGGAGTGTCGTAGGACAGGGAGGTACTTTCTTT	CAWSVVGQGGTFF
NA	NA	TRBV5-1	TRBJ2-2	15	TGCGCCAGCAGCCGGAACAGCGCTACCACCGGGGAGCTGTTTTTT	CASSRNSATTGELFF
NA	NA	TRBV4-1	TRBJ2-3	14	TGCGCCAGCAGCCCCGGGTGGGACGCTGATACGCAGTATTTT	CASSPGWDADTQYF
NA	TRBD2	TRBV6-6	TRBJ2-1	15	TGTGCCAGCAGTTACGTAGCGGGAGCGGGTAATGAGCAGTTCTTC	CASSYVAGAGNEQFF
NA	NA	TRBV7-6	TRBJ2-7	14	TGTGCCAGCAGCTTAGGGGCAGGGATCTACGAGCAGTACTTC	CASSLGAGIYEQYF
NA	TRBD1	TRBV18	TRBJ2-7	15	TGTGCCAGCTCACCATGGGGACAGGGTGTCAACGAGCAGTACTTC	CASSPWGQGVNEQYF
NA	NA	TRBV19	TRBJ1-3	17	TGTGCCAGTAGTATGGCCCTCTACACGAGCTCTGGAAACACCATATATTTT	CASSMALYTSSGNTIYF
NA	NA	TRBV6-5	TRBJ2-3	13	TGTGCCAGCAGGCGGACCCGCACAGATACGCAGTATTTT	CASRRTRTDTQYF
NA	NA	TRBV19	TRBJ2-4	16	TGTGCCAGTAGTATCCTCCCAGACCTACAGAAAAACATTCAGTACTTC	CASSILPDLQKNIQYF
once	NA	TRBV2	TRBJ2-1	14	TGTGCCATCGTCACCAAAAGCTCCTACAATGAGCAGTTCTTC	CAIVTKSSYNEQFF
NA	NA	TRBV2	TRBJ1-4	15	TGTGCCAGCACCCGGGGGCTAGCAACTAATGAAAAACTGTTTTTT	CASTRGLATNEKLFF
once	TRBD1	TRBV7-9	TRBJ1-2	14	TGTGCCAGCAGCTCGGACAGGGGGCTCTATGGCTACACCTTC	CASSSDRGLYGYTF
NA	TRBD1	TRBV7-2	TRBJ2-7	15	TGTGCCAGCAGCTTAGCTGGACAGGGTATGGACGAGCAGTACTTC	CASSLAGQGMDEQYF
NA	NA	TRBV28	TRBJ1-2	15	TGTGCCAGCACCGAGAATGGACGGGGAGCCTATGGCTACACCTTC	CASTENGRGAYGYTF
NA	TRBD1	TRBV7-3	TRBJ2-2	16	TGTGCCAGCAGCTCCTACCAGGGGGTGGGCACCGGGGAGCTGTTTTTT	CASSSYQGVGTGELFF
NA	NA	TRBV7-6	TRBJ2-2	16	TGTGCCAGCAGCGAGACTACCAGCGCGAACACCGGGGAGCTGTTTTTT	CASSETTSANTGELFF
NA	NA	TRBV4-2	TRBJ2-5	20	TGTGCCAGCAGCCAAAGGTCAGATCTCCGGGACCCCGGAGGGCAAGAGACCCAGTACTTC	CASSQRSDLRDPGGQETQYF
NA	TRBD1	TRBV19	TRBJ2-3	19	TGTGCCAGTAGACAAACCCGGGGACAGGGAAAATATAGCACAGATACGCAGTATTTT	CASRQTRGQGKYSTDTQYF
NA	NA	TRBV5-4	TRBJ2-7	15	TGTGCCAGCAGCGAGGGACTAGGGGGCCGAGGCGAGCAGTACTTC	CASSEGLGGRGEQYF
NA	TRBD2	TRBV18	TRBJ2-1	15	TGTGCCAGCTCACCGCTAGCGGGAGCCGACAATGAGCAGTTCTTC	CASSPLAGADNEQFF
NA	NA	TRBV19	TRBJ1-4	15	TGTGCCAGTAGTCACGGGCCCTGGACTAATGAAAAACTGTTTTTT	CASSHGPWTNEKLFF
NA	NA	TRBV19	TRBJ1-5	13	TGTGCCAGTAGCGATCAGATGAATCAGCCCCAGCATTTT	CASSDQMNQPQHF
NA	NA	TRBV10-2	TRBJ1-5	15	TGCGCCAGCAGTGATAAGGGAATGGGCAATCAGCCCCAGCATTTT	CASSDKGMGNQPQHF
NA	TRBD2	TRBV5-1	TRBJ2-5	15	TGCGCCAGCAGCCCCATAGCGGGAGCCTCAGAGACCCAGTACTTC	CASSPIAGASETQYF
once	NA	TRBV4-3	TRBJ1-1	13	TGCGCCAGCACCCGGGAGAGTGAAACTGAAGCTTTCTTT	CASTRESETEAFF
NA	NA	TRBV4-3	TRBJ2-7	15	TGCGCCAGCAGCCAAGACAGTGGGCGATTATACGAGCAGTACTTC	CASSQDSGRLYEQYF
once	NA	TRBV5-1	TRBJ2-7	15	TGCGCCAGCAGCTTCGGGACGTCCCTACTGTTCGAGCAGTACTTC	CASSFGTSLLFEQYF
NA	NA	TRBV18	TRBJ2-5	13	TGTGCCAGCTCACAACGGCTCCAAGAGACCCAGTACTTC	CASSQRLQETQYF
NA	TRBD2	TRBV11-2	TRBJ2-1	15	TGTGCCAGCAGCCTAGGACTAGCGGCATACAATGAGCAGTTCTTC	CASSLGLAAYNEQFF
NA	TRBD2	TRBV29-1	TRBJ2-3	13	TGCAGCGTTCTGGGACTAGCGTCAGATACGCAGTATTTT	CSVLGLASDTQYF
NA	NA	TRBV25-1	TRBJ1-2	14	TGTGCCAGCAGTGCTCAGGGTGGGAACTATGGCTACACCTTC	CASSAQGGNYGYTF
NA	TRBD1	TRBV7-2	TRBJ2-1	15	TGTGCCAGCAGCAGTGGGACAGGCCTTTACAATGAGCAGTTCTTC	CASSSGTGLYNEQFF
NA	NA	TRBV15	TRBJ1-1	13	TGTGCCACCAGCCTGGACACGAACACTGAAGCTTTCTTT	CATSLDTNTEAFF
NA	TRBD1	TRBV10-3	TRBJ2-2	14	TGTGCCATCAGGGACAGGACGGACACCGGGGAGCTGTTTTTT	CAIRDRTDTGELFF
once	NA	TRBV18	TRBJ2-2	16	TGTGCCAGCTCACCACCAGGGGTACGAGGTCCCGGGGAGCTGTTTTTT	CASSPPGVRGPGELFF
NA	NA	TRBV6-5	TRBJ1-5	15	TGTGCCAGCAGCCCGGGGCAGGGGCCTCATCAGCCCCAGCATTTT	CASSPGQGPHQPQHF
NA	NA	TRBV14	TRBJ1-5	13	TGTGCCAGCAGCCCCGGACCGTATGGGGTCCAGCATTTT	CASSPGPYGVQHF
NA	TRBD1	TRBV30	TRBJ1-2	13	TGTGCCTGGAGTGGGCAGGGGGCCTATGGCTACACCTTC	CAWSGQGAYGYTF
NA	NA	TRBV18	TRBJ2-1	11	TGTGCCAGCTCCCCTCTTGATGAGCAGTTCTTC	CASSPLDEQFF
NA	TRBD2	TRBV7-9	TRBJ2-7	15	TGTGCCAGCAGCCGACTAGCGGGAGGGCCCGACGAGCAGTACTTC	CASSRLAGGPDEQYF
once	NA	TRBV10-3	TRBJ2-3	14	TGTGCCATCAATATAGGACTCACCACAGATACGCAGTATTTT	CAINIGLTTDTQYF
once	TRBD1	TRBV23-1	TRBJ1-2	16	TGCGCCAGCAGCCGCCGACAGGGGGGTCTGAACTATGGCTACACCTTC	CASSRRQGGLNYGYTF
NA	NA	TRBV15	TRBJ1-1	14	TGTGCCACCAGCAGAGACCGGGAAGGGACTGAAGCTTTCTTT	CATSRDREGTEAFF
NA	NA	TRBV28	TRBJ1-4	16	TGTGCCAGCAGTTTATTGGTCGGGGCCGATAATGAAAAACTGTTTTTT	CASSLLVGADNEKLFF
NA	TRBD2	TRBV28	TRBJ2-7	15	TGTGCCAGCAGTTTCCTACTAGCGGGAACGTACGAGCAGTACTTC	CASSFLLAGTYEQYF
NA	NA	TRBV6-1	TRBJ2-5	13	TGTGCCAGCAGTGAAGGAAAAGCAGAGACCCAGTACTTC	CASSEGKAETQYF
NA	NA	TRBV18	TRBJ2-1	13	TGTGCCAGCTCACCAAGTCGAACAGCTGAGCAGTTCTTC	CASSPSRTAEQFF
NA	TRBD2	TRBV18	TRBJ2-1	13	TGTGCCAGCTCACCCAATAGCGGGGGTGAGCAGTTCTTC	CASSPNSGGEQFF
NA	TRBD2	TRBV18	TRBJ2-1	15	TGTGCCAGCTCACCAAGGACTAGCGGGATTGGTGAGCAGTTCTTC	CASSPRTSGIGEQFF
NA	NA	TRBV28	TRBJ2-5	14	TGTGCCAGCAGTTTAACGGCGGCACAAGAGACCCAGTACTTC	CASSLTAAQETQYF
NA	NA	TRBV10-3	TRBJ1-2	18	TGTGCCATCAGTGAGTCCGCCATCGTGGGGGCTGCTAACTATGGCTACACCTTC	CAISESAIVGAANYGYTF
once	NA	TRBV28	TRBJ2-3	13	TGTGCCAGCAGTAGGGGGTCGACAGATACGCAGTATTTT	CASSRGSTDTQYF